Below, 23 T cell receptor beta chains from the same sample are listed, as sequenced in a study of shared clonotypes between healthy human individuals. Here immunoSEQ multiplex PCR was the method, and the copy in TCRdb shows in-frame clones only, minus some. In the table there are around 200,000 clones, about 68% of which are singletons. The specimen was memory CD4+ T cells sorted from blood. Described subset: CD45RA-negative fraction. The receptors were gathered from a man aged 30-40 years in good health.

CDR3 in amino acids: CASSVDTLAGVKYEQFF. For the CDR3, the DNA is TGTGCCAGCAGCGTCGACACACTAGCGGGAGTCAAATATGAGCAGTTCTTC. This chain connects TRBV9 to TRBJ2-1; TRBD2 agrees at 11 bases. CDR3 size: 17 residues. CDR1 SGDLS and CDR2 YYNGEE come from the germline V gene. V was pared by 2 bases and J by 8 bases, with 12 bases of the junction left unmatched.

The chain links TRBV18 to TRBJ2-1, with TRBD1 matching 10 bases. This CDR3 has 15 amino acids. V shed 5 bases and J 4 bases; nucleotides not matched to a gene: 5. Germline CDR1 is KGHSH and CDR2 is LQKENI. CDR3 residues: CASSSTGGQYNEQFF. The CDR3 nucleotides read TGTGCCAGCTCATCGACAGGGGGCCAATACAATGAGCAGTTCTTC.

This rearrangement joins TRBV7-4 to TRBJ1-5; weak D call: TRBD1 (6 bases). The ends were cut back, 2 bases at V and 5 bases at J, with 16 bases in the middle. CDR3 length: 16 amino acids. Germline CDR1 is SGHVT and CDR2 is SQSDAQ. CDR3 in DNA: TGTGCCAGCAGCTTAAGGGTAGAGGCAGGGGATCAGCCCCAGCATTTT. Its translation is CASSLRVEAGDQPQHF. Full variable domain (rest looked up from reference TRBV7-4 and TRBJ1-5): GAGVSQSPRYKVAKRGRDVALRCDSISGHVTLYWYRQTLGQGSEVLTYSQSDAQRDKSGRPSGRFSAERPERSVSTLKIQRTEQGDSAVYLCASSLRVEAGDQPQHFGDGTRLSIL.

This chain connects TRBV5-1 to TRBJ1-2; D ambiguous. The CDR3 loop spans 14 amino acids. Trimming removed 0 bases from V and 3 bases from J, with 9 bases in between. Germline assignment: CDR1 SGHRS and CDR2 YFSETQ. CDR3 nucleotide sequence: TGCGCCAGCAGCTTGGGGGGATGGGACTATGGCTACACCTTC. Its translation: CASSLGGWDYGYTF.

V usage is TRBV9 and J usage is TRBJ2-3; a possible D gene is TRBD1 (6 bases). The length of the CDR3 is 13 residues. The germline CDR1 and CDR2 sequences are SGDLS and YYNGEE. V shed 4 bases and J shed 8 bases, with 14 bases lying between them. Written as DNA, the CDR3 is TGTGCCAGCAGCCCCACGACAGGAGGTACGCAGTATTTT. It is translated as CASSPTTGGTQYF.

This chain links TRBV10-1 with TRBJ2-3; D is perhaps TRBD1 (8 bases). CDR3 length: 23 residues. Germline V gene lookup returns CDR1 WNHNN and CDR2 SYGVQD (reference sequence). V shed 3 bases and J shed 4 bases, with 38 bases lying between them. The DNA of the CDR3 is TGCGCCAGCAGTGATAAGAACCCAACGGCGGGGGAGGCCCCAGCCAGGGGGCCAGATACGCAGTATTTT. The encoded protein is CASSDKNPTAGEAPARGPDTQYF.

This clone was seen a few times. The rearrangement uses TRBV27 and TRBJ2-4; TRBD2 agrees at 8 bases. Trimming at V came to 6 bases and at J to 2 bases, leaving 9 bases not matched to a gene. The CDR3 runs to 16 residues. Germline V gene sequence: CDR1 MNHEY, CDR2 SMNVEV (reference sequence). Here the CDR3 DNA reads TGTGCCAGCAGGGCGGGGCGGGGGGCCACCAAAAACATTCAGTACTTC. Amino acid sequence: CASRAGRGATKNIQYF.

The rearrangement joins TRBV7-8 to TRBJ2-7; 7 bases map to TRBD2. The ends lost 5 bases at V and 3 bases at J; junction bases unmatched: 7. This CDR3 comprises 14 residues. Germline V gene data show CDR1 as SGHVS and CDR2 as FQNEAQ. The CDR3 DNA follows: TGTGCCAGCAGCACAATCCCGGGAGGCTACGAGCAGTACTTC. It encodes CASSTIPGGYEQYF.

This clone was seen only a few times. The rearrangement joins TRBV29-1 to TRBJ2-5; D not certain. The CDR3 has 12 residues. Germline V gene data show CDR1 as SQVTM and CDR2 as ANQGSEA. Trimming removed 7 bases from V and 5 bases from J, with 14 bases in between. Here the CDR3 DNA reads TGCAGCGCCGGGTTCGGTTACGAGACCCAGTACTTC. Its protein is CSAGFGYETQYF.

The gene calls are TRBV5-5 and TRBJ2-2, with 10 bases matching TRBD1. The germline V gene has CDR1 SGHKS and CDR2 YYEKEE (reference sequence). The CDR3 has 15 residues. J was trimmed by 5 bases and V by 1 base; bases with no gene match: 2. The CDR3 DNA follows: TGTGCCAGCAGCTTGTGGACAGGGGGTACCGGGGAGCTGTTTTTT. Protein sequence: CASSLWTGGTGELFF.

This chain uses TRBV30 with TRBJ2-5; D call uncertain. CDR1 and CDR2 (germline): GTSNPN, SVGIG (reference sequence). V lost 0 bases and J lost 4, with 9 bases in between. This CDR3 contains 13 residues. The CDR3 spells CAWSVDVGETQYF. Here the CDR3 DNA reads TGTGCCTGGAGTGTTGATGTGGGAGAGACCCAGTACTTC.

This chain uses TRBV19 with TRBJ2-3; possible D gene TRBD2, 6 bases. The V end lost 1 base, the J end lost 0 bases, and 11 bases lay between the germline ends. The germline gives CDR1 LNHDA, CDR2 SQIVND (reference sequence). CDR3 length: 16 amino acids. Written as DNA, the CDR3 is TGTGCCAGTAGTATAGGAGTCCGGGGGAGCACAGATACGCAGTATTTT. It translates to CASSIGVRGSTDTQYF.

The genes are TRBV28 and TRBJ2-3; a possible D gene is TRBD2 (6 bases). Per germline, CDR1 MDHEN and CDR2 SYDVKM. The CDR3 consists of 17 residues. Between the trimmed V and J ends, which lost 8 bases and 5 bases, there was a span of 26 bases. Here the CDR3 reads CASYKRGISGFRDTQYF. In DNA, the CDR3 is TGTGCCAGCTATAAAAGAGGAATCAGCGGGTTCAGAGATACGCAGTATTTT.

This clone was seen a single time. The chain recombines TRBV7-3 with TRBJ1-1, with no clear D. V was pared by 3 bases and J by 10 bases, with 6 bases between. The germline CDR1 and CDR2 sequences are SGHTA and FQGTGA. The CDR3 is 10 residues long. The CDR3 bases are TGTGCCAGCAGCTTGGGGAGAGCTTTCTTT. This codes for CASSLGRAFF.

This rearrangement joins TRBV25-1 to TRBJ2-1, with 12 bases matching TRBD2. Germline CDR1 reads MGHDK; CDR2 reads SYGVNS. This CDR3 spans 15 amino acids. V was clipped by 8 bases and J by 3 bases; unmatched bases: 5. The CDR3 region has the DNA TGTGCCAGCGTCTGGACTAGCGGGATCTACAATGAGCAGTTCTTC. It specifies CASVWTSGIYNEQFF. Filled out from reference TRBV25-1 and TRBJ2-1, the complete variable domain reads EADIYQTPRYLVIGTGKKITLECSQTMGHDKMYWYQQDPGMELHLIHYSYGVNSTEKGDLSSESTVSRIRTEHFPLTLESARPSHTSQYLCASVWTSGIYNEQFFGPGTRLTVL.

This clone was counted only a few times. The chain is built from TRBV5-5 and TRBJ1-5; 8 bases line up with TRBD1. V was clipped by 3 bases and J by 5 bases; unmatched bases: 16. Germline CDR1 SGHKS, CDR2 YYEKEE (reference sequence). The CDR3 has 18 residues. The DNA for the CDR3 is TGTGCCAGCAGCTCTTCCGGGACAGGCACTCATCCCGATCAGCCCCAGCATTTT. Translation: CASSSSGTGTHPDQPQHF. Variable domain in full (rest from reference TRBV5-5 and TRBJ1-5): DAGVTQSPTHLIKTRGQQVTLRCSPISGHKSVSWYQQVLGQGPQFIFQYYEKEERGRGNFPDRFSARQFPNYSSELNVNALLLGDSALYLCASSSSGTGTHPDQPQHFGDGTRLSIL.

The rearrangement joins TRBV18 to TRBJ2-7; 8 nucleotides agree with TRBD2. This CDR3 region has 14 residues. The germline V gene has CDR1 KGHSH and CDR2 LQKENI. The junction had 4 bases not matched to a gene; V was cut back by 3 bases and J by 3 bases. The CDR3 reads CASSPGRGDYEQYF. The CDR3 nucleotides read TGTGCCAGCTCACCCGGGCGGGGGGACTACGAGCAGTACTTC. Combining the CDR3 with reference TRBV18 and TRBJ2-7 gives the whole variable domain NAGVMQNPRHLVRRRGQEARLRCSPMKGHSHVYWYRQLPEEGLKFMVYLQKENIIDESGMPKERFSAEFPKEGPSILRIQQVVRGDSAAYFCASSPGRGDYEQYFGPGTRLTVT.

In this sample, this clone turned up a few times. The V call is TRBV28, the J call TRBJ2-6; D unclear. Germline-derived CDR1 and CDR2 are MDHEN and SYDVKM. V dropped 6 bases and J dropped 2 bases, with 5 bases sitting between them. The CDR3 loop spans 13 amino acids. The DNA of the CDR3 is TGTGCCAGCAGCATACCTGGGGCCAACGTCCTGACTTTC. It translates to CASSIPGANVLTF.

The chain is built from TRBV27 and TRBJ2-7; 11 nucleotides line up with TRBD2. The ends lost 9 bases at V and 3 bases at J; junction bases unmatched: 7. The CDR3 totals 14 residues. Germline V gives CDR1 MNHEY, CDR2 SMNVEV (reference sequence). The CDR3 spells CASRDLAGGYEQYF. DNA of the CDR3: TGTGCCAGTCGTGATCTAGCGGGAGGCTACGAGCAGTACTTC.

CDR3 DNA: TGCAGCGTTTCGGGTTTGGGGCGGGAGGCCGTCCGGGAGACCCAGTACTTC. It translates to CSVSGLGREAVRETQYF. The chain joins TRBV29-1 to TRBJ2-5; 8 bases fit TRBD2. V dropped 5 bases and J dropped 5; count of bases not matched to a gene: 19. Germline assignment: CDR1 SQVTM and CDR2 ANQGSEA. This CDR3 is built from 17 residues. Variable domain in full (rest from reference TRBV29-1 and TRBJ2-5): SAVISQKPSRDICQRGTSLTIQCQVDSQVTMMFWYRQQPGQSLTLIATANQGSEATYESGFVIDKFPISRPNLTFSTLTVSNMSPEDSSIYLCSVSGLGREAVRETQYFGPGTRLLVL.

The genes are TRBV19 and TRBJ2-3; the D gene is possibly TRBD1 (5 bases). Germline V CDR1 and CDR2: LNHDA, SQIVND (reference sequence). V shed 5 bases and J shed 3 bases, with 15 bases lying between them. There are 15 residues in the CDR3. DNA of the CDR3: TGTGCCAGTAGTTGGGGCCTAGGACCAACAGATACGCAGTATTTT. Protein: CASSWGLGPTDTQYF.

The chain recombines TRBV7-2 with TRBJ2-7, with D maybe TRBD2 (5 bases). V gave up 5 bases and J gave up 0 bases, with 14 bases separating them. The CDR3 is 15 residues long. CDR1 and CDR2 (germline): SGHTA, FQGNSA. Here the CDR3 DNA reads TGTGCCAGCAGCCCATGGCCTAGCAGCTCCTACGAGCAGTACTTC. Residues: CASSPWPSSSYEQYF.

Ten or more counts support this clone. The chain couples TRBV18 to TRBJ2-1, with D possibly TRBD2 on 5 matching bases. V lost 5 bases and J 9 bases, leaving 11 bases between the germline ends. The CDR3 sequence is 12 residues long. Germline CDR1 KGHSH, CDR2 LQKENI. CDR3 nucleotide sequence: TGTGCCAGCTCAGCTCTAGCAGGTGAGCAGTTCTTC. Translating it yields CASSALAGEQFF.